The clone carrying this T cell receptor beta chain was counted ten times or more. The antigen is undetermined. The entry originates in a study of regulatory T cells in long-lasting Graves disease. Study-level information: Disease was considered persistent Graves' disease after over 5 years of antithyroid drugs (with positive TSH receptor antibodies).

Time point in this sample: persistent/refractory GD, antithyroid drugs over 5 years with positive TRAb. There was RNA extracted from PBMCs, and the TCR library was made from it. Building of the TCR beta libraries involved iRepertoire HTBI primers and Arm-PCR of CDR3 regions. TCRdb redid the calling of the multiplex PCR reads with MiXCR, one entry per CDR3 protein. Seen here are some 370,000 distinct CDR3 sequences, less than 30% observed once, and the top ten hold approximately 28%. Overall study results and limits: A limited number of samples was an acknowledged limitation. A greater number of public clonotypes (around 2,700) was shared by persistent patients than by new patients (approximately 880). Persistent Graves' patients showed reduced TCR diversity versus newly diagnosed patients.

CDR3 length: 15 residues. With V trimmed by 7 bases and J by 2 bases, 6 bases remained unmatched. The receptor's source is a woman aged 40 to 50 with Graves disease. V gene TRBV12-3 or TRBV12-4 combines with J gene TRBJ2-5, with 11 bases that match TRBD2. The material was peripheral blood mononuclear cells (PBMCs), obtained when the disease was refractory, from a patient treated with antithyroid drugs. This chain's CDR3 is CASTSGLAEQETQYF. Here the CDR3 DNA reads TGTGCCAGCACCTCGGGACTAGCGGAGCAAGAGACCCAGTACTTC.